This is a list of T cell receptor beta chains from one sample in a study of T cells in Graves' hyperthyroidism and ophthalmopathy. TCRdb re-derived calls from the multiplex PCR reads in MiXCR, one entry per CDR3 protein. Here the sample spans about 740,000 distinct CDR3 sequences, roughly 15% being singletons. Sequencing used blood. These TCRs come from a woman aged 18-29 years with Graves' hyperthyroidism. The CDR3 runs from the conserved cysteine through the conserved F or W.

CASSESRGRYEQYF	14	TRBV10-1	TRBJ2-7
CSATRGGRGDSNQPQHF	17	TRBV20-1	TRBJ1-5
CRLAGDNEQFF	11	TRBV20-1	TRBJ2-1
CASSWDRVSYEQYF	14	TRBV7-9	TRBJ2-7
CAIGGAPETQYF	12	TRBV28	TRBJ2-5
CASSYTPGARLADTQYF	17	TRBV6-2/TRBV6-3	TRBJ2-3
CASSHALAGASRSSYNEQFF	20	TRBV6-1	TRBJ2-1
CASSPGTSVNEQFF	14	TRBV5-4	TRBJ2-1
CASSSRDTGWWGYTF	15	TRBV27	TRBJ1-2
CSARVEGSWGYTF	13	TRBV20-1	TRBJ1-2
CASSQAGEVQPQHF	14	TRBV2	TRBJ1-5
CSVAPGGAYGYTF	13	TRBV29-1	TRBJ1-2
CASSQELTSGSEQFF	15	TRBV4-3	TRBJ2-1
CASSLDSLSNQPQHF	15	TRBV7-8	TRBJ1-5
CASRPLTGRFIPGYTF	16	TRBV6-2/TRBV6-3	TRBJ1-2
CASSQGNRVNTEAFF	15	TRBV4-1	TRBJ1-1